The T cell receptor (beta chain) under discussion was sequenced for a study of human T cells and chemical hapten exposure. About the research overall: TCR yields differed between samples (mainly from small differences in pooled library volume). Study findings and constraints: TCRs exceeding a frequency of 1 in 1000 stayed unchanged under DPC sensitization.

V lost 5 bases and J lost 4; bases outside the gene matches: 6. Germline assignment: CDR1 SGHTA and CDR2 FQGNSA. The CDR3 extends over 15 amino acids. The table lists this clonotype with many counts. Antigen: not known. Per the original methods: The number of TCRs in each sample had a median of about 100,000 and spanned roughly 23,224 to 750,000. In TCRdb, the 5' RACE reads were re-called with MiXCR into one record per CDR3 protein. For this entry, the V and J calls and clone size follow TCRdb and not the study's own pipeline. This table has around 140,000 distinct CDR3 sequences, about 4% appearing once. The authors extracted total RNA from unfractionated whole blood.

The genes are TRBV7-2 and TRBJ2-3, with 10 bases matching TRBD2. The sequence came from a female donor in good health. CDR3 protein: CASSPQAGGPDTQYF. DNA for the CDR3: TGTGCCAGCAGCCCGCAAGCGGGGGGGCCAGATACGCAGTATTTT.